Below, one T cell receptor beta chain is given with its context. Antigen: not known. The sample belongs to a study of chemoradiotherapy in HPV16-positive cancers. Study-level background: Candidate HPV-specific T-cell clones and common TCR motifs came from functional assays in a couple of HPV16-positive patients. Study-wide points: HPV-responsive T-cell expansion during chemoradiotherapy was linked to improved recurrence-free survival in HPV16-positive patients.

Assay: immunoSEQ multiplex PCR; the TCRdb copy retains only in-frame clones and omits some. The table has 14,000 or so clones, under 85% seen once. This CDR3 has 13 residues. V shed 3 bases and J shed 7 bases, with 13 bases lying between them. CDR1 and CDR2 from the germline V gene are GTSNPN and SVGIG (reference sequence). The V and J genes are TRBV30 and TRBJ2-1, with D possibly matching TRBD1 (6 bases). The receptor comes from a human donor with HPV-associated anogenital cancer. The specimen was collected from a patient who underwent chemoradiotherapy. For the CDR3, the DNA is TGTGCCTGGAGCCCCGGGACACCTAATGAGCAGTTCTTC. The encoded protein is CAWSPGTPNEQFF.